Below, 6 T cell receptor beta chains from the same sample are listed, as sequenced in a study of Tregs in tolerant kidney transplant recipients. Sequencing was performed with immunoSEQ multiplex PCR; in TCRdb, only in-frame clones are kept and a portion is missing. The sample yields about 240,000 clones, roughly 84% seen once. Sequenced material: CD4+ T cells from blood. The receptors were gathered from a human donor in good health.

V gene TRBV11-2 combines with J gene TRBJ2-5; possible D gene TRBD2, 6 bases. The length of the CDR3 is 12 residues. The ends were cut back, 8 bases at V and 7 bases at J, with 14 bases in the middle. CDR1 and CDR2 from the germline V gene are SGHAT and FQNNGV. DNA of the CDR3: TGTGCCAGCCAGGACTACTTACCGACCCAGTACTTC. Translated, it gives CASQDYLPTQYF.

This sequence joins TRBV5-1 and TRBJ1-2; D call uncertain. The V and J ends lost 4 bases and 0 bases respectively, with 10 bases between them. The germline CDR1 and CDR2 sequences are SGHRS and YFSETQ. This CDR3 region has 14 residues. The CDR3 region is CASSTVSANYGYTF. The CDR3 region has the DNA TGCGCCAGCAGCACAGTGTCGGCTAACTATGGCTACACCTTC.

The chain recombines TRBV5-1 with TRBJ2-5; 9 positions agree with TRBD1. Germline V gene lookup returns CDR1 SGHRS and CDR2 YFSETQ. Trimming took 1 base from V and 5 from J; bases not matched to a gene: 9. The CDR3 has 16 residues. CDR3 nucleotides: TGCGCCAGCAGCTTGAGACAGGGACAGGGATACGAGACCCAGTACTTC. It yields the protein CASSLRQGQGYETQYF.

V and J are TRBV19 and TRBJ2-3, with D unclear. The V and J ends lost 5 bases and 2 bases respectively, with 17 bases between them. The CDR3 extends over 16 amino acids. Looked up from germline, CDR1 is LNHDA and CDR2 is SQIVND (reference sequence). In nucleotides, the CDR3 is TGTGCCAGTAGTCCCCCGGGCCCCTATTACACAGATACGCAGTATTTT. Its translation: CASSPPGPYYTDTQYF.

This chain joins TRBV14 and TRBJ2-7, with TRBD1 as a possible D gene (6 bases). Germline values: CDR1 SGHDN, CDR2 FVKESK. This CDR3 is 15 amino acids long. V dropped 0 bases and J dropped 4 bases, with 13 bases sitting between them. The CDR3 protein is CASSQDRQAFYEQYF. Written as DNA, the CDR3 is TGTGCCAGCAGCCAAGATCGACAGGCCTTTTACGAGCAGTACTTC.

The CDR3 bases are TGTGCCACCAGCAGATCCGGGACAGCAAATGAAAAACTGTTTTTT. As protein: CATSRSGTANEKLFF. This chain links TRBV15 with TRBJ1-4; 7 bases are shared with TRBD1. The CDR3 spans 15 residues. The germline V gene has CDR1 LNHNV and CDR2 YYDKDF (reference sequence). The J segment lost 5 bases and the V segment lost 2 bases, leaving 5 bases of the junction unmatched.